The entry below gives a single T cell receptor beta chain sequence along with its context. Survey-level TCR beta sequencing used the immunoSEQ assay. TCRdb's copy holds only in-frame clones and misses some; the assay was immunoSEQ multiplex PCR. The sample contains 45,000 to 60,000 clones, over 90% of which appear only once. Trimming took off 3 bases at V and 7 bases at J, with 7 bases between the two ends. CDR3 length equals 12 residues. Per germline, CDR1 SGDLS and CDR2 YYNGEE. The source of this sequence is a man in his forties or fifties with rheumatoid arthritis. The chain carries TRBV9 and TRBJ1-4; D is unclear. Sequencing used PBMCs. The CDR3 DNA sequence: TGTGCCAGCAGCGCTGACATTGAAAAACTGTTTTTT. Its translation: CASSADIEKLFF.